The next 7 T cell receptor beta chains were all read from a single sample in a study of beta chain features in type 1 diabetes. Regarding the study as a whole: Patients with Type 1 diabetes showed moderately but significantly shorter TCRB CDR3s in all four CD4+ subsets.

Expressed TCRB transcripts were sequenced, since all the RNA that had been isolated was reverse transcribed. Profiling relied on immunoSEQ multiplex PCR, and the TCRdb table lists in-frame clones only, not all of them. The table includes some 44,000 clones, over 60% detected once. The antigens of these receptors remain unknown. The sequencing input was Tregs from blood. These TCRs come from a woman between 18 and 29 years old with type 1 diabetes.

V usage is TRBV2 and J usage is TRBJ2-2, with TRBD1 matching over 8 bases. The CDR3 covers 16 residues. Trimming at V came to 7 bases and at J to 6 bases, leaving 13 bases not matched to a gene. Germline V gene data show CDR1 as SNHLY and CDR2 as FYNNEI. This CDR3 is CASNGQGPNWAGELFF. CDR3 nucleotide sequence: TGTGCCAGCAATGGACAGGGCCCTAATTGGGCCGGGGAGCTGTTTTTT.

The V call is TRBV27, the J call TRBJ2-5, with 8 bases fitting TRBD1. V lost 3 bases, J lost 5 bases, and 14 bases stayed unmatched. The CDR3 consists of 17 residues. CDR1 and CDR2 from the germline V gene are MNHEY and SMNVEV (reference sequence). CDR3 protein: CASSFRQGLIGRETQYF. DNA for the CDR3: TGTGCCAGCAGTTTCCGACAGGGGCTAATAGGACGGGAGACCCAGTACTTC.

J is TRBJ2-3 and V is TRBV27; D possibly corresponds to TRBD2 (5 bases). The germline V gene encodes CDR1 MNHEY and CDR2 SMNVEV (reference sequence). The CDR3 has 15 residues. V lost 5 bases to trimming and J lost 2 bases, with 14 bases between them. The CDR3 here is CASSPLAEITDTQYF. CDR3 coding DNA: TGTGCCAGCAGTCCCCTAGCTGAGATCACAGATACGCAGTATTTT.

V is TRBV19 and J is TRBJ1-5; D is undetermined. The CDR3 runs 16 residues. Germline V gene lookup returns CDR1 LNHDA and CDR2 SQIVND (reference sequence). Trimming shortened V by 9 bases and J by 7 bases, and 25 bases separated the two germline ends. The chain's CDR3 is CASRGRGGFTSQPQHF. CDR3 coding DNA: TGTGCCAGCAGAGGGAGAGGCGGGTTTACGAGCCAGCCCCAGCATTTT.

A single count supports this clone. This rearrangement joins TRBV7-9 to TRBJ2-2; D call uncertain. Trimming took 11 bases from V and 6 from J, leaving 13 bases between them. CDR3 length equals 12 residues. CDR1 is SEHNR, CDR2 FQNEAQ, per germline (reference sequence). The CDR3 spells CAWIDWAGELFF. The CDR3 DNA follows: TGTGCCTGGATCGACTGGGCCGGGGAGCTGTTTTTT.

The chain joins TRBV11-2 to TRBJ2-3; tentative D call: TRBD1 (7 bases). The CDR3 is 20 amino acids. Trimming pared 0 bases from V and 2 bases from J, leaving 24 bases between. CDR1 and CDR2 from the germline V gene are SGHAT and FQNNGV. The CDR3 reads CASSLDRGDRRGTDTDTQYF. The CDR3 DNA reads as TGTGCCAGCAGCTTAGACCGAGGGGATCGGCGCGGGACAGACACAGATACGCAGTATTTT.

This sequence joins TRBV5-1 and TRBJ1-4; 11 bases fit TRBD1. Per the germline V gene, CDR1 is SGHRS and CDR2 is YFSETQ. The CDR3 extends over 13 amino acids. V gave up 5 bases and J gave up 7 bases; unmatched junction bases: 1. The chain's CDR3 is CASRGTGGEKLFF. CDR3 sequence (DNA): TGCGCCAGCAGAGGGACAGGGGGTGAAAAACTGTTTTTT.